This T cell receptor (beta chain) was identified in a study of PD-1 and CTLA-4 blockade in melanoma (dated by TCRdb to about 2021). In the study overall: In patients with melanoma, the researchers looked at the effects of CTLA-4 blockade versus PD-1 blockade on the CD8 T cell response that was melanoma-reactive.

Sequences SEHNR (CDR1) and FQNEAQ (CDR2) are obtained from the germline V gene (reference sequence). Here V drops 3 bases and J drops 0 bases, and the junction holds 5 bases not matched to any gene. The CDR3 runs 15 residues from the cysteine to the phenylalanine. Only CDR3 DNA is held: 45 bases, read in frame from base 1. The library was prepared using the immunoSEQ multiplex PCR assay. TCRdb mirrors the immuneACCESS table, restricted to in-frame sequences. Some clones are absent from its copies; in checked studies, under half trace to an unresolved V gene, and the reason for the others is unknown. Here the sample has 32,000 or so clones; roughly 91% occur a single time. In total, the top ten clones hold about 8.5% of the sample. On this clone: Which antigen it targets is not known. There are no base qualities to consult, and no much larger clone falls within one base.

Sequencing was performed on CD8+ T cells from peripheral blood, taken before anti-PD-1 treatment. The chain joins TRBV7-9 to TRBJ2-7, and TRBD1 matches 7 of the central bases. The TCR comes from a human donor with melanoma. CDR3 protein: CASSFVTGSSYEQYF. The DNA reads TGTGCCAGCAGCTTCGTGACAGGGAGCTCCTACGAGCAGTACTTC.